This passage covers 18 T cell receptor beta chains from one sample sequenced in a study of blood T cell repertoires in COVID-19. The method was immunoSEQ multiplex PCR; TCRdb's version includes in-frame clones alone and lacks a portion of them. The sample lists about 250,000 clones, about 80% seen once, with 3% to 3.5% in the top ten. Sequencing input: peripheral blood. Source of these receptors: a woman older than 75 with acute or convalescent COVID-19.

The chain carries TRBV5-1 and TRBJ2-3; D is perhaps TRBD2 (5 bases). The CDR3 length is 17 residues. The V gene's germline CDR1 is SGHRS and CDR2 YFSETQ. The V end was cut by 0 bases, the J end by 1 base, with 15 bases between. CDR3 sequence reads: CASSLVFRQRRTDTQYF. The CDR3 DNA follows: TGCGCCAGCAGCTTGGTATTCCGCCAGCGGCGCACAGATACGCAGTATTTT.

V usage is TRBV7-9 and J usage is TRBJ2-3; no clear D. V was shortened by 4 bases and J by 2 bases, with 4 bases between the two germline ends. Germline values: CDR1 SEHNR, CDR2 FQNEAQ (reference sequence). The CDR3 length is 12 residues. The CDR3 here is CASSSVTDTQYF. DNA of the CDR3: TGTGCCAGCAGCTCCGTCACAGATACGCAGTATTTT.

There are a few counts of this clone. The rearrangement uses TRBV5-1 and TRBJ1-6; no definite D call. Trimming cost V 6 bases and J 11 bases, with 21 bases left between them. The CDR3 is 15 residues long. Germline V lookup: CDR1 SGHRS, CDR2 YFSETQ. Here the CDR3 reads CASTRDSPRETPLHF. CDR3 nucleotides: TGCGCCAGCACCCGTGATAGTCCTCGAGAAACACCCCTCCACTTT.

The genes are TRBV10-3 and TRBJ1-5; D may be TRBD1 (5 bases). This CDR3 is 14 amino acids long. Trimming left V 4 bases short and J 2 bases short, with 9 bases between. Germline CDR1 ENHRY, CDR2 SYGVKD. For the CDR3, the DNA is TGTGCCATCAGTGCGACAGTTGGCAATCAGCCCCAGCATTTT. This translates into CAISATVGNQPQHF.

This clone came up a few times. V usage is TRBV5-5 and J usage is TRBJ2-5; 9 nucleotides match TRBD2. Trimming cost V 0 bases and J 2 bases; bases outside gene matches: 8. The germline gives CDR1 SGHKS, CDR2 YYEKEE (reference sequence). The CDR3 sequence is 17 residues long. The CDR3 DNA reads TGTGCCAGCAGCTTGGTTGGTTTGGCGGGGGGGCAAGAGACCCAGTACTTC. This encodes CASSLVGLAGGQETQYF.

The chain recombines TRBV7-9 with TRBJ1-2; 7 bases map to TRBD1. After removal of 8 bases from V and 0 bases from J, the junction contained 9 bases not matched to a gene. The CDR3 runs 15 residues. Germline V gives CDR1 SEHNR, CDR2 FQNEAQ (reference sequence). The CDR3, as DNA: TGTGCCAGCGAAGGGGGCGTATGGCCTAACTATGGCTACACCTTC. It specifies CASEGGVWPNYGYTF.

The chain combines TRBV9 with TRBJ1-1; no firm D call. CDR1 is SGDLS, CDR2 YYNGEE, per germline. CDR3 length equals 12 residues. V lost 4 bases to trimming and J lost 5 bases, with 9 bases between them. This CDR3 reads CASSPPFTEAFF. CDR3 coding DNA: TGTGCCAGCAGCCCCCCCTTTACTGAAGCTTTCTTT.

The rearrangement links TRBV11-2 to TRBJ2-7; 9 bases map to TRBD1. The V gene's germline CDR1 is SGHAT and CDR2 FQNNGV. The trim removed 4 bases at V and 2 bases at J, leaving 18 bases unmatched. The CDR3 extends over 19 amino acids. The CDR3 DNA sequence: TGTGCCAGCAGCTCGGAGATATGGACAGGGGATCTCTCAACCTACGAGCAGTACTTC. Translating gives CASSSEIWTGDLSTYEQYF.

The CDR3 DNA reads TGTGCCAGCAGCCCCAGGGGCGCTGGGACTAGCGGGGGATCCTACGAGCAGTACTTC. Its translation: CASSPRGAGTSGGSYEQYF. J is TRBJ2-7 and V is TRBV11-2; the match to TRBD2 covers 14 bases. V trimming: 5 bases; J trimming: 1 base; junction bases outside the gene matches: 13. The CDR3 extends over 19 amino acids. The germline V gene has CDR1 SGHAT and CDR2 FQNNGV.

The chain recombines TRBV11-3 with TRBJ2-1; TRBD2 agrees at 7 bases. This CDR3 region has 16 residues. V gave up 1 base and J gave up 7 bases; unmatched junction bases: 10. Per germline, CDR1 SGHNT and CDR2 YENEEA. Written as DNA, the CDR3 is TGTGCCAGCAGCTTAGTGGGAGGGCCTCGGGAAAATGAGCAGTTCTTC. It is translated as CASSLVGGPRENEQFF.

In this sample, this clone turned up a few times. The DNA for the CDR3 is TGTGCCAGCAGCCCCTGGACTCCGGGGGTGGGAGAGCAGTACTTC. Translation: CASSPWTPGVGEQYF. The chain has TRBV7-9 and TRBJ2-7, with D possibly TRBD2 on 6 matching bases. The germline V and J ends were trimmed by 5 bases and 7 bases, with 21 bases remaining between them. The CDR3 sequence is 15 residues long. Germline CDR1 is SEHNR and CDR2 is FQNEAQ (reference sequence).

CDR3 in DNA: TGCGCCAGCAGCCAAGGGACAGGTTCCCACTATGGCTACACCTTC. It yields the protein CASSQGTGSHYGYTF. The chain recombines TRBV4-1 with TRBJ1-2, with 7 bases aligning to TRBD1. Trimming removed 1 base from V and 3 bases from J; junction bases left unmatched: 5. This CDR3 spans 15 amino acids. Germline lookup yields CDR1 MGHRA and CDR2 YSYEKL.

V gene TRBV7-2 combines with J gene TRBJ2-3; D may be TRBD1 (5 bases). Germline-derived CDR1 and CDR2 are SGHTA and FQGNSA. The CDR3 has 14 residues. V lost 6 bases, J lost 2 bases, and 12 bases lay in between. For the CDR3, the DNA is TGTGCCAGCAGTCGGACATCTTTCACAGATACGCAGTATTTT. It codes for CASSRTSFTDTQYF.

The J gene is TRBJ2-5, the V gene TRBV7-2; TRBD1 agrees at 7 bases. The germline V gene has CDR1 SGHTA and CDR2 FQGNSA. The CDR3 spans 15 residues. Trimming removed 5 bases from V and 5 bases from J; junction bases left unmatched: 11. The CDR3 loop reads CASSLQTGRSETQYF. CDR3 bases: TGTGCCAGCAGCCTCCAGACAGGGCGTAGTGAGACCCAGTACTTC.

The chain joins TRBV18 to TRBJ1-1; D uncertain. The CDR3 runs 14 residues. Germline V gene data show CDR1 as KGHSH and CDR2 as LQKENI. Trimming cost V 3 bases and J 1 base, with 9 bases left between them. The CDR3 protein is CASSPSKKNTEAFF. The CDR3, as DNA: TGTGCCAGCTCACCGTCCAAAAAGAACACTGAAGCTTTCTTT. The complete variable domain, with remaining parts taken from reference TRBV18 and TRBJ1-1, reads NAGVMQNPRHLVRRRGQEARLRCSPMKGHSHVYWYRQLPEEGLKFMVYLQKENIIDESGMPKERFSAEFPKEGPSILRIQQVVRGDSAAYFCASSPSKKNTEAFFGQGTRLTVV.

The J gene is TRBJ2-3, the V gene TRBV2; 16 bases fit TRBD2. Unmatched junction bases numbered 3, after V lost 4 bases and J lost 8 bases. Germline-derived CDR1 and CDR2 are SNHLY and FYNNEI. The CDR3 is 15 residues long. This CDR3 is CASSAGTSGGVTQYF. Here the CDR3 DNA reads TGTGCCAGCAGTGCCGGGACTAGCGGGGGGGTTACGCAGTATTTT.

This clone turned up a few times. The same CDR3 can be traced to other DNA sequences in this sample. The chain couples TRBV5-1 to TRBJ1-5; D might be TRBD1 (5 bases). Trimming took off 0 bases at V and 3 bases at J, with 10 bases between the two ends. This CDR3 is built from 15 residues. Germline lookup yields CDR1 SGHRS and CDR2 YFSETQ. The CDR3 protein is CASSLAAGLNQPQHF. The CDR3 nucleotides read TGCGCCAGCAGCTTGGCGGCGGGGCTCAATCAGCCCCAGCATTTT. The full variable domain, with the rest looked up from reference TRBV5-1 and TRBJ1-5, is KAGVTQTPRYLIKTRGQQVTLSCSPISGHRSVSWYQQTPGQGLQFLFEYFSETQRNKGNFPGRFSGRQFSNSRSEMNVSTLELGDSALYLCASSLAAGLNQPQHFGDGTRLSIL.

This chain links TRBV7-2 with TRBJ1-4; 7 positions match TRBD1. Germline assignment: CDR1 SGHTA and CDR2 FQGNSA. The CDR3 contains 14 residues. Losses at the gene ends were 5 bases for V and 7 bases for J; bases not matched to a gene: 7. DNA of the CDR3: TGTGCCAGCAGCCGGGACAGCCAGTCTGAAAAACTGTTTTTT. This gives the protein CASSRDSQSEKLFF.